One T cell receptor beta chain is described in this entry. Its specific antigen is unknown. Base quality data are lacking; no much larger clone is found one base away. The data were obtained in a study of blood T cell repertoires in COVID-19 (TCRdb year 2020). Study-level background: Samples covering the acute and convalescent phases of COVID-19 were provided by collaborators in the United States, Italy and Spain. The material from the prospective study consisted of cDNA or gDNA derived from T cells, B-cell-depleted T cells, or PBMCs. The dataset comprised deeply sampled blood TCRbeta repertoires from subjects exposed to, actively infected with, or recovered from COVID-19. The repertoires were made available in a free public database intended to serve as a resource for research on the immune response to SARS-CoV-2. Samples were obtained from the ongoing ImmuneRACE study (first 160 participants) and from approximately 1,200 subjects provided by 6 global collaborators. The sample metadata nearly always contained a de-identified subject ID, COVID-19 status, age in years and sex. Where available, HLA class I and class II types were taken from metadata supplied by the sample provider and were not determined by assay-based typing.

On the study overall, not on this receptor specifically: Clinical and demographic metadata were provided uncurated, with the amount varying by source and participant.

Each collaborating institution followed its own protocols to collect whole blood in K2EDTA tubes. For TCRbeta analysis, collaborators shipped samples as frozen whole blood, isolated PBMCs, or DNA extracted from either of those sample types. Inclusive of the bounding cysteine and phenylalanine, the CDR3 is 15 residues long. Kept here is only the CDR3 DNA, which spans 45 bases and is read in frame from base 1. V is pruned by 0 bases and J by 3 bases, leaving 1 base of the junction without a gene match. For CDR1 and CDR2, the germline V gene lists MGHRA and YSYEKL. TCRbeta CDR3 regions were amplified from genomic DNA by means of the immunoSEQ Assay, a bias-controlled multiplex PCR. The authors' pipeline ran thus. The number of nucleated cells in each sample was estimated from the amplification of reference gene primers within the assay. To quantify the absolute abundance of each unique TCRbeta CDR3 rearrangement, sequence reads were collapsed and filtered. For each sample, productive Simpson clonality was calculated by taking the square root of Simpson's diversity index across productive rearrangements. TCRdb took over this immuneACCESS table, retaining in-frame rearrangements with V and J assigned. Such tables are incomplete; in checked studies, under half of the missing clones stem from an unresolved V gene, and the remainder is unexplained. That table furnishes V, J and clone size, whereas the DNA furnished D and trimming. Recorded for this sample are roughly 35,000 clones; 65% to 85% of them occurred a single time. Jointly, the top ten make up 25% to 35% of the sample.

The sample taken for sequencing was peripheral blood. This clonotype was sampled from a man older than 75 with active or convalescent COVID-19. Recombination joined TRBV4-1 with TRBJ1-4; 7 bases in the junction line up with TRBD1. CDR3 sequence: CASSQDGQANEKLFF. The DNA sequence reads TGCGCCAGCAGCCAAGATGGACAGGCTAATGAAAAACTGTTTTTT.